A single sample gave rise to the 27 T cell receptor beta chains below, sequenced in a study of T-cell memory formation after mild COVID-19. MiXCR was run by TCRdb on the 5' RACE reads, yielding one entry per CDR3 protein. The data contain roughly 400,000 distinct CDR3 sequences, roughly 15% of them singletons. Sample: PBMCs or a T cell subset sorted from them (not recorded which). These receptor sequences come from a man in his late teens or twenties who had mild COVID-19 (a few samples of this study predate the infection). Cell type and time point are not known.

A few counts support this clonotype. The V call is TRBV5-1, the J call TRBJ2-5; 8 positions agree with TRBD2. The V gene's germline CDR1 is SGHRS and CDR2 YFSETQ. With 2 bases clipped from V and 1 base from J, the junction kept 7 bases outside the gene matches. The CDR3 totals 16 residues. CDR3 region: CASSFRVRGGQETQYF. DNA for the CDR3: TGCGCCAGCAGCTTCCGAGTTCGGGGGGGCCAAGAGACCCAGTACTTC. The whole variable domain, filled in from reference TRBV5-1 and TRBJ2-5, reads KAGVTQTPRYLIKTRGQQVTLSCSPISGHRSVSWYQQTPGQGLQFLFEYFSETQRNKGNFPGRFSGRQFSNSRSEMNVSTLELGDSALYLCASSFRVRGGQETQYFGPGTRLLVL.

In its sample, this clonotype was seen a few times. The genes are TRBV20-1 and TRBJ1-1; 9 bases are a match to TRBD1. Per germline, CDR1 DFQATT and CDR2 SNEGSKA (reference sequence). The CDR3 has 13 residues. Trimming cost V 6 bases and J 4 bases; bases outside gene matches: 6. Written as DNA, the CDR3 is TGCAGTGCCCGGACAGGGGTGGGCACTGAAGCTTTCTTT. Protein sequence: CSARTGVGTEAFF.

The V call is TRBV5-1, the J call TRBJ2-1, with TRBD2 matching 10 bases. The CDR3 extends over 14 amino acids. CDR1 and CDR2 from the germline V gene are SGHRS and YFSETQ. V gave up 2 bases and J gave up 6 bases; unmatched junction bases: 2. In nucleotides, the CDR3 is TGCGCCAGCAGCTTTCCTAGCGGGGGCAATGAGCAGTTCTTC. Translated: CASSFPSGGNEQFF.

CDR3 in amino acids: CASSFDSNIDEQFF. The DNA of the CDR3 is TGTGCCAGCAGTTTCGACTCGAATATTGATGAGCAGTTCTTC. The chain joins TRBV27 to TRBJ2-1, with D uncertain. Germline V gene lookup returns CDR1 MNHEY and CDR2 SMNVEV (reference sequence). The CDR3 has 14 amino acids. The germline V and J ends were trimmed by 3 bases and 8 bases, with 14 bases remaining between them.

Details on this clonotype: Compared with germline, one end of the junction differs, possibly owing to a read error. The chain couples TRBV10-3 to TRBJ1-1; 7 nucleotides agree with TRBD1. This CDR3 contains 13 residues. Germline assignment: CDR1 ENHRY and CDR2 SYGVKD. The CDR3 DNA reads TGTGCCATCGGTGACAGGGTCGGCACTGAAGCTTTCTTT. Translated, it gives CAIGDRVGTEAFF.

This clonotype was recorded a few times. The chain uses TRBV5-5 and TRBJ2-7; tentatively, D is TRBD2 (5 bases). Trimming removed 0 bases at V and 9 bases at J, with 13 bases between. This CDR3 is 13 amino acids long. The germline V gene encodes CDR1 SGHKS and CDR2 YYEKEE (reference sequence). CDR3: CASSLEPGMRQYV. The CDR3, as DNA: TGTGCCAGCAGCTTGGAACCCGGGATGCGGCAGTACGTC.

This clonotype has only a few counts. V usage is TRBV20-1 and J usage is TRBJ2-7; D is unresolved. V was clipped by 3 bases and J by 1 base, with 10 bases between them. From germline, CDR1 is DFQATT and CDR2 SNEGSKA (reference sequence). The CDR3 runs 13 residues. The CDR3 DNA reads as TGCAGTGCTAGGCTCCCAACTTCCTACGAGCAGTACTTC. Its protein product is CSARLPTSYEQYF.

The genes are TRBV20-1 and TRBJ1-2; the D gene is possibly TRBD1 (5 bases). The V end lost 6 bases, the J end lost 3 bases, and 17 bases lay between the germline ends. This CDR3 is built from 14 residues. Germline loops: CDR1 DFQATT, CDR2 SNEGSKA (reference sequence). CDR3 nucleotide sequence: TGCAGTGCCCGGTGGGCAGGGAGGGACTATGGCTACACCTTC. Its protein product is CSARWAGRDYGYTF.

This clonotype has ten or more counts. V gene TRBV4-3 combines with J gene TRBJ1-4; D gene ambiguous. The germline gives CDR1 LGHNA, CDR2 YSLEER. V was pared by 3 bases and J by 0 bases, with 8 bases between. The CDR3 sequence is 15 residues long. The CDR3 region is CASSHSVPTNEKLFF. The CDR3 DNA reads as TGCGCCAGCAGCCATTCGGTCCCAACTAATGAAAAACTGTTTTTT.

This clonotype was detected only a few times. The rearrangement uses TRBV6-6 and TRBJ1-4; TRBD1 matches at 8 bases. The germline gives CDR1 MNHNY, CDR2 SVGAGI (reference sequence). V shed 5 bases and J 13 bases; nucleotides not matched to a gene: 6. CDR3 length: 12 amino acids. The CDR3 region has the DNA TGTGCCAGCAGTGCAGGACAGGGTATACTGTTTTTT. Translation: CASSAGQGILFF.

The CDR3 region is CSSHRDDETQYF. CDR3 nucleotide sequence: TGCAGCTCCCACAGGGACGATGAGACCCAGTACTTC. This chain joins TRBV29-1 and TRBJ2-5; TRBD1 might be the D (6 bases). Germline V CDR1 and CDR2: SQVTM, ANQGSEA. CDR3 size: 12 residues. The germline V and J ends were trimmed by 8 bases and 5 bases, with 15 bases remaining between them.

The chain recombines TRBV6-2 or TRBV6-3 with TRBJ2-3, with D perhaps TRBD1 (5 bases). V dropped 2 bases and J dropped 14 bases, with 20 bases sitting between them. Germline V gene data show CDR1 as MNHEY and CDR2 as SVGEGT. The CDR3 is 14 residues long. The CDR3 reads CASSYGKTVYALYF. DNA of the CDR3: TGTGCCAGCAGTTACGGCAAGACAGTATACGCGCTGTATTTT.

This clonotype was detected a few times. The chain uses TRBV5-1 and TRBJ2-5; 9 bases fit TRBD2. Germline V gene data show CDR1 as SGHRS and CDR2 as YFSETQ. V trimming: 0 bases; J trimming: 1 base; junction bases outside the gene matches: 1. The CDR3 loop spans 15 amino acids. The CDR3 sequence is CASSLETSGQETQYF. For the CDR3, the DNA is TGCGCCAGCAGCTTGGAGACTAGCGGCCAAGAGACCCAGTACTTC. Supplemented by reference TRBV5-1 and TRBJ2-5, the full variable domain reads KAGVTQTPRYLIKTRGQQVTLSCSPISGHRSVSWYQQTPGQGLQFLFEYFSETQRNKGNFPGRFSGRQFSNSRSEMNVSTLELGDSALYLCASSLETSGQETQYFGPGTRLLVL.

There are many counts of this clonotype. V usage is TRBV5-1 and J usage is TRBJ2-3; 8 bases map to TRBD1. In germline, CDR1 is SGHRS, CDR2 YFSETQ. J was trimmed by 1 base and V by 2 bases; bases with no gene match: 3. This CDR3 is built from 15 residues. The CDR3 nucleotides are TGCGCCAGCAGCTTTACAGGGGGTGGCACAGATACGCAGTATTTT. Residues: CASSFTGGGTDTQYF.

Only a few counts were recorded for this clonotype. The chain joins TRBV6-6 to TRBJ1-1, with TRBD1 matching 11 bases. The junction had 4 bases not matched to a gene; V was cut back by 7 bases and J by 0 bases. This CDR3 is 15 amino acids long. The germline CDR1 and CDR2 sequences are MNHNY and SVGAGI (reference sequence). In DNA, the CDR3 is TGTGCCAGCATGAGGACAGGGGGCATGAACACTGAAGCTTTCTTT. Translated, it gives CASMRTGGMNTEAFF.

This clonotype was seen more than once but under ten times. The chain couples TRBV14 to TRBJ2-3, with unresolved D. This CDR3 comprises 14 residues. Deletions cut 1 base from V and 3 bases from J, with 8 bases between. Germline-derived CDR1 and CDR2 are SGHDN and FVKESK. This CDR3 reads CASSQGGWTDTQYF. The CDR3 DNA is TGTGCCAGCAGCCAAGGGGGTTGGACAGATACGCAGTATTTT.

J is TRBJ1-2 and V is TRBV20-1, with 8 bases identical to TRBD1. The trim removed 6 bases at V and 4 bases at J, leaving 10 bases unmatched. This CDR3 has 14 amino acids. The germline gives CDR1 DFQATT, CDR2 SNEGSKA (reference sequence). The CDR3 nucleotides read TGCAGTGCCCCACGCTCAGGGGGCGGCTATGGCTACACCTTC. Its protein is CSAPRSGGGYGYTF.

This clonotype was picked up a small number of times. The CDR3 DNA reads as TGTGCCAGCAGTTTCCTAGCGGGGGGGCGAGATACGCAGTATTTT. Translated: CASSFLAGGRDTQYF. The chain couples TRBV12-3 or TRBV12-4 to TRBJ2-3; 12 bases fit TRBD2. The CDR3 has 15 amino acids. Trimming cost V 3 bases and J 5 bases; bases outside gene matches: 3.

V gene TRBV7-2 combines with J gene TRBJ2-1, with D possibly being TRBD1 (5 bases). The CDR3 consists of 16 residues. Trimming shortened V by 5 bases and J by 4 bases, and 18 bases separated the two germline ends. CDR1 and CDR2 (germline): SGHTA, FQGNSA. The CDR3 DNA reads as TGTGCCAGCAGCGGCCCAGGGTCCGGGTTATACAATGAGCAGTTCTTC. It encodes CASSGPGSGLYNEQFF.

A few counts support this clonotype. The chain recombines TRBV7-2 with TRBJ2-1; D may be TRBD1 (6 bases). Germline-derived CDR1 and CDR2 are SGHTA and FQGNSA. V dropped 5 bases and J dropped 0 bases, with 17 bases sitting between them. The CDR3 covers 17 residues. CDR3 nucleotides: TGTGCCAGCAGCCTCTACTCCGGACAGCACTCCTACAATGAGCAGTTCTTC. This gives the protein CASSLYSGQHSYNEQFF.

This clonotype was picked up many times. The chain carries TRBV19 and TRBJ1-1; D is unresolved. CDR1 is LNHDA and CDR2 is SQIVND in the germline V gene (reference sequence). This CDR3 is built from 13 residues. V lost 5 bases and J 6 bases, leaving 13 bases between the germline ends. For the CDR3, the DNA is TGTGCCAGTAGTCAGTCTGTGAGCGCTGAAGCTTTCTTT. As protein: CASSQSVSAEAFF. Drawing the rest from reference TRBV19 and TRBJ1-1, the complete variable domain is DGGITQSPKYLFRKEGQNVTLSCEQNLNHDAMYWYRQDPGQGLRLIYYSQIVNDFQKGDIAEGYSVSREKKESFPLTVTSAQKNPTAFYLCASSQSVSAEAFFGQGTRLTVV.

The chain couples TRBV10-3 to TRBJ2-3, with D possibly being TRBD2 (7 bases). V gave up 0 bases and J gave up 5 bases, with 15 bases separating them. Germline CDR1 ENHRY, CDR2 SYGVKD. The CDR3 contains 16 residues. DNA of the CDR3: TGTGCCATCAGTGAGTCGGGGGGGGGCCGGGAAGATACGCAGTATTTT. This translates into CAISESGGGREDTQYF.

This clonotype has only a few counts. The chain couples TRBV4-1 to TRBJ1-2; D gene unclear. Germline V gene lookup returns CDR1 MGHRA and CDR2 YSYEKL. Trimming stripped 3 bases from V and 6 bases from J, with 17 bases between. This CDR3 comprises 15 residues. This CDR3 reads CASSQEKGFMDGYTF. The CDR3 bases are TGCGCCAGCAGCCAGGAGAAGGGCTTCATGGATGGCTACACCTTC.

A few counts support this clonotype. This sequence joins TRBV20-1 and TRBJ1-1, with D possibly being TRBD1 (5 bases). Germline CDR1 DFQATT, CDR2 SNEGSKA (reference sequence). Trimming removed 1 base from V and 3 bases from J, with 9 bases in between. CDR3 length: 13 amino acids. The DNA of the CDR3 is TGCAGTGCTAGAGTTGCAGGGTACACTGAAGCTTTCTTT. This encodes CSARVAGYTEAFF.

This clonotype was detected only a few times. V is TRBV10-3 and J is TRBJ1-2, with D uncertain. This CDR3 comprises 15 residues. The germline V and J ends were trimmed by 2 bases and 4 bases, with 14 bases remaining between them. Germline CDR1 and CDR2: ENHRY and SYGVKD. The CDR3 DNA reads TGTGCCATCAGTGAGGAAGAGGGTAGAAGCTATGGCTACACCTTC. Its protein product is CAISEEEGRSYGYTF.

The genes are TRBV20-1 and TRBJ2-7; TRBD2 matches 14 bases. The CDR3 runs to 15 residues. CDR1 is DFQATT, CDR2 SNEGSKA, per germline (reference sequence). V gave up 3 bases and J gave up 3 bases; unmatched junction bases: 4. This CDR3 reads CSARPGTSGGYEQYV. CDR3 sequence (DNA): TGCAGTGCTAGGCCCGGGACTAGCGGGGGCTACGAGCAGTACGTC.

The genes are TRBV6-5 and TRBJ2-7, with D tentatively TRBD2 (6 bases). The CDR3 covers 16 residues. The germline CDR1 and CDR2 sequences are MNHEY and SVGAGI. V lost 4 bases and J 0 bases, leaving 16 bases between the germline ends. In nucleotides, the CDR3 is TGTGCCAGCAGTTTGAGGGGACTGACTGCCTCCTACGAGCAGTACTTC. It yields the protein CASSLRGLTASYEQYF.